This T cell receptor (beta chain) was sequenced in a study of T cell responses to AZD1222 COVID-19 vaccine. General study findings and limits: The donor group comprised mostly white British people and more females; the analysis possibly underestimated clonal diversity. Spike-wide coverage was observed for vaccine-associated CD4 TCRs, with dominant responses at 160-218 and 743-854. Only a handful of AZD1222 recipients were seropositive at baseline.

CDR3 length: 15 amino acids. With 6 bases removed from V and 7 bases from J, the gap between germline ends came to 19 bases. CDR1 is MNHEY, CDR2 SVGEGT, per germline. This clone was seen only once. Its antigen is not identified. The repertoire was sequenced with immunoSEQ multiplex PCR; TCRdb's copy has only in-frame clones and lacks some. The sample shows roughly 100,000 clones, roughly 92% of them seen only once. This rearrangement joins TRBV6-2 or TRBV6-3 to TRBJ2-1; a weak D match, TRBD2 (6 bases). This sequence was found in an adult in good health. Here the sequenced sample was peripheral blood, taken on day 0 of AZD1222 vaccination. The CDR3 DNA reads as TGTGCCAGCAGCTCCGGGGAGCGGGCGGTGAATGAGCAGTTCTTC. The encoded protein is CASSSGERAVNEQFF.